One and the same sample provided the 32 T cell receptor beta chains below, sequenced in a study of molecular identifiers for immune sequencing clone quantification. TCRdb re-analysed the PCR reads in MiXCR, keeping a single row per CDR3 protein. The data contain nearly 650,000 distinct CDR3 sequences, about 25% of them singletons. Sequencing used naive CD8+ T cells from blood, with Jurkat cell RNA spiked in. As for subset: FACS-sorted CD8+CD4-CCR7+CD45RA+ naive T cells. The receptors come from a human donor in good health. Some libraries in this study had Jurkat cell RNA spiked in.

This clonotype was recorded a few times. V gene TRBV13 combines with J gene TRBJ2-1; 8 bases match TRBD1. CDR1 is PRHDT and CDR2 is FYEKMQ in the germline V gene (reference sequence). Unmatched junction bases numbered 8, after V lost 5 bases and J lost 8 bases. The CDR3 has 14 amino acids. CDR3 DNA: TGTGCCAGCAGCCTGGGACAGGTTCGAGATGAGCAGTTCTTC. Translation: CASSLGQVRDEQFF. The whole variable domain, filled in from reference TRBV13 and TRBJ2-1, reads AAGVIQSPRHLIKEKRETATLKCYPIPRHDTVYWYQQGPGQDPQFLISFYEKMQSDKGSIPDRFSAQQFSDYHSELNMSSLELGDSALYFCASSLGQVRDEQFFGPGTRLTVL.

With respect to this clonotype: Germline is not matched at one junction end, which may reflect a read error. CDR3 sequence (DNA): TGTGCCAGCAGTTTCCCTGAAGGGGCAGTTGACAATGAGCAGATCTTC. Amino acid sequence: CASSFPEGAVDNEQIF. The rearrangement links TRBV7-9 to TRBJ2-1; TRBD1 might be the D (5 bases). Germline loops: CDR1 SEHNR, CDR2 FQNEAQ (reference sequence). The length of the CDR3 is 16 residues.

This clonotype has ten or more counts. The chain recombines TRBV5-6 with TRBJ2-5, with 7 bases identical to TRBD1. Per the germline V gene, CDR1 is SGHDT and CDR2 is YYEEEE. The CDR3 contains 15 residues. The J segment lost 2 bases and the V segment lost 1 base, leaving 5 bases of the junction unmatched. The CDR3, as DNA: TGTGCCAGCAGCTTGTATCCGGGACAGCAAGAGACCCAGTACTTC. This gives the protein CASSLYPGQQETQYF. Together with reference TRBV5-6 and TRBJ2-5, the CDR3 gives the full variable domain: DAGVTQSPTHLIKTRGQQVTLRCSPKSGHDTVSWYQQALGQGPQFIFQYYEEEERQRGNFPDRFSGHQFPNYSSELNVNALLLGDSALYLCASSLYPGQQETQYFGPGTRLLVL.

The rearrangement joins TRBV27 to TRBJ2-3; no definite D call. V dropped 1 base and J dropped 3 bases, with 14 bases sitting between them. The CDR3 runs 16 residues. Germline values: CDR1 MNHEY, CDR2 SMNVEV (reference sequence). CDR3 nucleotide sequence: TGTGCCAGCAGTTTATACTTTGTAGACGATACAGATACGCAGTATTTT. Encoded protein: CASSLYFVDDTDTQYF.

This clonotype was seen ten or more times. This chain links TRBV5-5 with TRBJ2-3, with 10 bases matching TRBD2. Germline CDR1 is SGHKS and CDR2 is YYEKEE (reference sequence). The CDR3 is 16 residues long. Trimming at V came to 2 bases and at J to 3 bases, leaving 6 bases not matched to a gene. The CDR3 spells CASSFPGLAATDTQYF. For the CDR3, the DNA is TGTGCCAGCAGCTTTCCAGGACTAGCGGCTACAGATACGCAGTATTTT.

Regarding this clonotype: A junction boundary mismatches the germline segment, possibly from a read error. The chain carries TRBV5-4 and TRBJ2-3; D might be TRBD2 (5 bases). Germline lookup yields CDR1 SGHNT and CDR2 YYREEE (reference sequence). This CDR3 spans 16 amino acids. CDR3 loop: CAGSPGLTTSTDTQYF. The CDR3 nucleotides read TGTGCCGGCAGCCCGGGCCTGACTACTAGCACAGATACGCAGTATTTT.

This clonotype was found a few times. This CDR3 is missing its conserved last phenylalanine or tryptophan, likely due to a read error. The chain combines TRBV7-9 with TRBJ2-5; D gene ambiguous. V was trimmed by 5 bases and J by 4 bases, leaving 20 bases between them. Germline CDR1 is SEHNR and CDR2 is FQNEAQ (reference sequence). CDR3 size: 16 residues. The CDR3 is CASSPTLAGVGETQYL. The CDR3 DNA reads as TGTGCCAGCAGCCCGACACTCGCCGGTGTGGGAGAGACCCAGTACCTC.

The sample holds many counts of this clonotype. This CDR3 reads CASSTYKGYEQYF. The CDR3 region has the DNA TGTGCCAGCAGCACATACAAGGGGTACGAGCAGTACTTC. This sequence joins TRBV13 and TRBJ2-7; D is perhaps TRBD1 (5 bases). Trimming stripped 5 bases from V and 4 bases from J, with 12 bases between. This CDR3 has 13 amino acids. Per the germline V gene, CDR1 is PRHDT and CDR2 is FYEKMQ (reference sequence).

The chain combines TRBV27 with TRBJ2-3; weak D call: TRBD2 (6 bases). Germline lookup yields CDR1 MNHEY and CDR2 SMNVEV (reference sequence). The CDR3 totals 16 residues. V lost 2 bases, J lost 1 base, and 13 bases lay in between. The DNA of the CDR3 is TGTGCCAGCAGTTTACTAGCGCCCCTGGGCACAGATACGCAGTATTTT. This translates into CASSLLAPLGTDTQYF.

Only one count was recorded for this clonotype. Being one base from a much bigger clone, this may be a read error. The chain carries TRBV2 and TRBJ1-2; tentatively, D is TRBD1 (6 bases). V lost 7 bases, J lost 3 bases, and 12 bases lay in between. The CDR3 loop spans 13 amino acids. CDR1 and CDR2 from the germline V gene are SNHLY and FYNNEI. The CDR3 loop is CASKAGEDYGYTF. The CDR3, as DNA: TGTGCCAGCAAGGCAGGGGAGGACTATGGCTACACCTTC.

This clonotype turned up a few times. Just one base apart from a much larger clone, this may be a read error. Here the CDR3 omits its conserved ending phenylalanine or tryptophan, so a read error is the likely source. The rearrangement uses TRBV6-2 or TRBV6-3 and TRBJ1-1; the D is unclear. CDR3 length equals 15 residues. The germline gives CDR1 MNHEY, CDR2 SVGEGT. Trimming pared 2 bases from V and 1 base from J, leaving 11 bases between. DNA of the CDR3: TGTGCCAGCAGTTACAGTGCCCGGCCGAACACTGAAGCTTTCTCT. Protein: CASSYSARPNTEAFS.

The table lists this clonotype with many counts. This rearrangement joins TRBV4-3 to TRBJ1-3; no firm D call. With 0 bases removed from V and 0 bases from J, the gap between germline ends came to 9 bases. Germline V gene lookup returns CDR1 LGHNA and CDR2 YSLEER. The CDR3 contains 16 residues. CDR3 protein: CASSQDPASSGNTIYF. CDR3 nucleotide sequence: TGCGCCAGCAGCCAAGATCCAGCGAGCTCTGGAAACACCATATATTTT.

A remark on this clonotype: The junction does not match germline at one end; this may be a read error. V usage is TRBV28 and J usage is TRBJ2-5, with a weak D call TRBD1 (6 bases). Germline V gives CDR1 MDHEN, CDR2 SYDVKM. The CDR3 sequence is 14 residues long. CDR3 sequence reads: CASSFGQLQATQYF. In DNA, the CDR3 is TGTGCCAGCAGTTTCGGACAGCTTCAAGCGACCCAGTACTTC. The whole variable domain, filled in from reference TRBV28 and TRBJ2-5, reads DVKVTQSSRYLVKRTGEKVFLECVQDMDHENMFWYRQDPGLGLRLIYFSYDVKMKEKGDIPEGYSVSREKKERFSLILESASTNQTSMYLCASSFGQLQATQYFGPGTRLLVL.

A note on this clonotype: At one end the junction does not follow the germline gene, possibly because of a read error. CDR3 coding DNA: TGTGCCAGCAGTCCCCGGCAGGGTCGCTCTTGGAATCAGCACCAGCATTTT. Translated: CASSPRQGRSWNQHQHF. The chain links TRBV6-5 to TRBJ1-5; D perhaps matches TRBD1 (5 bases). The V gene's germline CDR1 is MNHEY and CDR2 SVGAGI. The CDR3 has 17 amino acids.

The V call is TRBV24-1, the J call TRBJ2-1, with D perhaps given as TRBD1 or TRBD2 (5 bases each). Trimming left V 5 bases short and J 3 bases short, with 13 bases between. The germline V gene has CDR1 KGHDR and CDR2 SFDVKD. The CDR3 runs to 15 residues. CDR3 protein: CATSVGTVGYNEQFF. CDR3 bases: TGTGCCACCAGTGTTGGGACCGTCGGCTACAATGAGCAGTTCTTC.

With respect to this clonotype: Possible read error: a much larger clone is one base away. The chain recombines TRBV12-3 or TRBV12-4 with TRBJ2-3, with a weak D call TRBD1 (6 bases). The CDR3 totals 14 residues. Trimming left V 8 bases short and J 7 bases short, with 19 bases between. The CDR3 DNA follows: TGTGCCAGCGGCCCGGGACAAACGACGAATACGCAGTATTTT. The encoded protein is CASGPGQTTNTQYF.

The sample holds many counts of this clonotype. The genes are TRBV29-1 and TRBJ2-7; D might be TRBD1 (6 bases). With 7 bases removed from V and 0 bases from J, the gap between germline ends came to 13 bases. Germline V lookup: CDR1 SQVTM, CDR2 ANQGSEA. The CDR3 is 13 amino acids. The CDR3 sequence: CSAEDSYSYEQYF. CDR3 DNA: TGCAGCGCAGAGGACAGTTACTCCTACGAGCAGTACTTC.

Of note for this clonotype: A much larger clone lies a single base off, so this may be a read error. The chain employs TRBV10-3 and TRBJ1-3, with a possible D match to TRBD1 (5 bases). Trimming stripped 5 bases from V and 2 bases from J, with 16 bases between. There are 16 residues in the CDR3. The germline CDR1 and CDR2 sequences are ENHRY and SYGVKD. CDR3 amino acids: CAISSIGTEAGNTIYF. The DNA for the CDR3 is TGTGCCATCAGTTCCATCGGGACGGAAGCTGGAAACACCATATATTTT.

This clonotype appeared many times. J is TRBJ2-7 and V is TRBV20-1; D remains unclear. V was pared by 1 base and J by 2 bases, with 9 bases between. The length of the CDR3 is 13 residues. The germline gives CDR1 DFQATT, CDR2 SNEGSKA (reference sequence). The CDR3 region is CSARATQAYEQYF. The CDR3 DNA sequence: TGCAGTGCTAGAGCGACCCAAGCCTACGAGCAGTACTTC.

This clonotype was detected ten times or more. The rearrangement uses TRBV7-9 and TRBJ1-2, with D unclear. Trimming cost V 4 bases and J 0 bases, with 9 bases left between them. Germline loops: CDR1 SEHNR, CDR2 FQNEAQ (reference sequence). The CDR3 length is 14 residues. The DNA for the CDR3 is TGTGCCAGCAGCTCCACACGAGCTAACTATGGCTACACCTTC. Its translation: CASSSTRANYGYTF.

This clonotype appeared a few times. The rearrangement uses TRBV6-5 and TRBJ1-1; 8 bases fit TRBD1. CDR1 and CDR2 (germline): MNHEY, SVGAGI. The CDR3 is 15 amino acids. V lost 1 base to trimming and J lost 4 bases; unmatched junction nucleotides: 5. CDR3 sequence reads: CASSYYPGGGTEAFF. The DNA for the CDR3 is TGTGCCAGCAGTTACTACCCAGGGGGCGGCACTGAAGCTTTCTTT.

There are many counts of this clonotype. The chain combines TRBV6-6 with TRBJ2-7, with 11 bases fitting TRBD2. Trimming cost V 3 bases and J 6 bases; bases outside gene matches: 7. CDR1 is MNHNY, CDR2 SVGAGI, per germline (reference sequence). This CDR3 spans 15 amino acids. In DNA, the CDR3 is TGTGCCAGCAGTTATATGACTAGCGGGGCGGGCGAGCAGTACTTC. This encodes CASSYMTSGAGEQYF.

This clonotype has a count of ten or more. V and J are TRBV9 and TRBJ2-7; D is ambiguous. CDR1 is SGDLS, CDR2 YYNGEE, per germline. The CDR3 is 15 amino acids. V was shortened by 4 bases and J by 3 bases, with 17 bases between the two germline ends. The CDR3 nucleotides are TGTGCCAGCAGCTCCGGGCGACTGCCGCTCTACGAGCAGTACTTC. Encoded protein: CASSSGRLPLYEQYF.

CDR3 DNA: TGTGCCAGCAGCTTAGAAGACTTGCCGTACACTGAAGCTTTCTTT. Its protein product is CASSLEDLPYTEAFF. This chain joins TRBV7-9 and TRBJ1-1; D call uncertain. The CDR3 extends over 15 amino acids. Germline CDR1 SEHNR, CDR2 FQNEAQ (reference sequence). Deletions cut 1 base from V and 3 bases from J, with 12 bases between.

On this clonotype: A read error is possible here, since a much larger clone lies one base away. The J gene is TRBJ2-4, the V gene TRBV4-2; D is unclear. Germline-derived CDR1 and CDR2 are LGHNA and YNFKEQ. V lost 1 base and J 6 bases, leaving 16 bases between the germline ends. The CDR3 has 16 amino acids. The CDR3 protein is CASSQGWAIGANIQYF. The CDR3 DNA sequence: TGTGCCAGCAGCCAAGGGTGGGCGATCGGAGCAAACATTCAGTACTTC.

The CDR3 DNA reads as TGTGCCAGCAGCATGGACGATAGCTATGGCTACACCTTC. This translates into CASSMDDSYGYTF. The chain couples TRBV9 to TRBJ1-2; D is uncertain. V was clipped by 4 bases and J by 4 bases, with 11 bases between them. The germline V gene has CDR1 SGDLS and CDR2 YYNGEE. The CDR3 is 13 residues long.

The table lists this clonotype with a few counts. The V and J genes are TRBV7-9 and TRBJ1-1, with 9 bases identical to TRBD1. J gave up 5 bases and V 5 bases, and 6 bases lay outside the gene matches. The CDR3 extends over 14 amino acids. Germline V gene lookup returns CDR1 SEHNR and CDR2 FQNEAQ (reference sequence). The CDR3, as DNA: TGTGCCAGCAGCATCAACAGGGGGCATACTGAAGCTTTCTTT. This encodes CASSINRGHTEAFF.

This chain uses TRBV15 with TRBJ1-4; TRBD1 might be the D (5 bases). The CDR3 is 16 residues long. Trimming cost V 1 base and J 3 bases, with 12 bases left between them. Per the germline V gene, CDR1 is LNHNV and CDR2 is YYDKDF (reference sequence). The CDR3 here is CATSRGTGFANEKLFF. CDR3 in DNA: TGTGCCACCAGCAGAGGAACAGGCTTTGCTAATGAAAAACTGTTTTTT.

This clonotype was picked up a small number of times. The chain employs TRBV7-9 and TRBJ2-3, with D unresolved. The CDR3 is 16 amino acids. Germline-derived CDR1 and CDR2 are SEHNR and FQNEAQ (reference sequence). Trimming shortened V by 3 bases and J by 1 base, and 14 bases separated the two germline ends. CDR3: CASSFRSDIGTDTQYF. The CDR3 DNA is TGTGCCAGCAGCTTTCGTTCAGACATCGGCACAGATACGCAGTATTTT. Looking up the rest from reference TRBV7-9 and TRBJ2-3 gives the full variable domain: DTGVSQNPRHKITKRGQNVTFRCDPISEHNRLYWYRQTLGQGPEFLTYFQNEAQLEKSRLLSDRFSAERPKGSFSTLEIQRTEQGDSAMYLCASSFRSDIGTDTQYFGPGTRLTVL.

Only a few counts were recorded for this clonotype. The gene calls are TRBV5-1 and TRBJ2-1; D possibly uses TRBD1 or TRBD2 (5 bases each). This CDR3 is built from 15 residues. Germline V gene lookup returns CDR1 SGHRS and CDR2 YFSETQ. Trimming took off 0 bases at V and 9 bases at J, with 16 bases between the two ends. CDR3 DNA sequence: TGCGCCAGCAGCTTGGGGGACCGTATTCCCAGTGAGCAGTTCTTC. It translates to CASSLGDRIPSEQFF.

This clonotype was observed a few times. This rearrangement joins TRBV3-1 to TRBJ1-1, with TRBD1 as a possible D gene (6 bases). V was pared by 0 bases and J by 3 bases, with 14 bases between. The CDR3 totals 16 residues. In germline, CDR1 is LGHDT, CDR2 YNNKEL (reference sequence). The CDR3 spells CASSQERGSRDTEAFF. The CDR3 nucleotides read TGTGCCAGCAGCCAAGAAAGGGGGTCCAGGGACACTGAAGCTTTCTTT.

The sample holds many counts of this clonotype. The V gene is TRBV23-1, the J gene TRBJ2-3; D is unclear. TRBV23-1 is an open reading frame, and its role is uncertain. The CDR3 has 14 amino acids. Trimming left V 0 bases short and J 2 bases short, with 6 bases between. This CDR3 reads CASSQSRTTDTQYF. In DNA, the CDR3 is TGCGCCAGCAGTCAATCGAGGACCACAGATACGCAGTATTTT.